A selection of T cell receptor beta chains follows, all from one sample in a study of T cells in Graves' hyperthyroidism and ophthalmopathy. TCRdb re-derived calls from the multiplex PCR reads in MiXCR, one entry per CDR3 protein. The sample has 500,000 to 650,000 distinct CDR3 sequences, 14% seen once. The source material was blood. The receptors shown here come from a woman aged 40 to 49 with Graves' hyperthyroidism. Each CDR3 is given with its conserved first and last residue. The D gene is left open where the match is weak. The size of a clone is reported for some rows only, either as once, few or many, or as a class for expanded clones.

V gene: TRBV11-3; J gene: TRBJ2-3; clone size: many; D gene: TRBD2; CDR3 protein: CASSPSTSGRILCTDTQYF; CDR3 DNA: TGTGCCAGCAGCCCATCGACTAGCGGGAGGATACTATGCACAGATACGCAGTATTTT
V gene: TRBV20-1; J gene: TRBJ1-5; clone size: many; D gene: NA; CDR3 protein: CSARGVGGTASNQPQHF; CDR3 DNA: TGCAGTGCTAGAGGGGTGGGAGGGACGGCTAGCAATCAGCCCCAGCATTTT
V gene: TRBV9; J gene: TRBJ2-1; clone size: NA; D gene: TRBD2; CDR3 protein: CASSEGGSEKFF; CDR3 DNA: TGTGCCAGCAGTGAGGGCGGGAGCGAGAAGTTCTTC
V gene: TRBV5-4; J gene: TRBJ2-1; clone size: NA; D gene: TRBD2; CDR3 protein: CASSAASGRWAHNEQFF; CDR3 DNA: TGTGCCAGCAGCGCCGCTAGCGGGAGGTGGGCACACAATGAGCAGTTCTTC
V gene: TRBV20-1; J gene: TRBJ2-5; clone size: NA; D gene: NA; CDR3 protein: CSARLGTGEETQYF; CDR3 DNA: TGCAGTGCTAGATTGGGGACCGGGGAGGAGACCCAGTACTTC
V gene: TRBV20-1; J gene: TRBJ2-1; clone size: NA; D gene: TRBD2; CDR3 protein: CSASKLAGGGEQFF; CDR3 DNA: TGCAGTGCTAGTAAATTAGCGGGAGGGGGTGAGCAGTTCTTC
V gene: TRBV12-3/TRBV12-4; J gene: TRBJ2-2; clone size: many; D gene: NA; CDR3 protein: CASTPEANTGELFF; CDR3 DNA: TGTGCCAGCACCCCGGAGGCGAACACCGGGGAGCTGTTTTTT
V gene: TRBV5-1; J gene: TRBJ2-7; clone size: few; D gene: TRBD2; CDR3 protein: CASSLAPTSGIPYEQYF; CDR3 DNA: TGCGCCAGCAGCTTGGCGCCGACTAGCGGGATCCCCTACGAGCAGTACTTC
V gene: TRBV19; J gene: TRBJ1-3; clone size: NA; D gene: NA; CDR3 protein: CASRTGELSGNTIYF; CDR3 DNA: TGTGCCAGCCGGACGGGGGAACTTTCTGGAAACACCATATATTTT
V gene: TRBV20-1; J gene: TRBJ2-1; clone size: NA; D gene: NA; CDR3 protein: CSAREPGTSFNEQFF; CDR3 DNA: TGCAGTGCTAGAGAGCCCGGGACTTCGTTCAATGAGCAGTTCTTC
V gene: TRBV30; J gene: TRBJ2-7; clone size: many; D gene: NA; CDR3 protein: CACKGVQGRYEQYF; CDR3 DNA: TGTGCCTGTAAAGGGGTCCAGGGGCGATACGAGCAGTACTTC
V gene: TRBV6-5; J gene: TRBJ2-1; clone size: NA; D gene: NA; CDR3 protein: CASSYPTTVGNEQFF; CDR3 DNA: TGTGCCAGCAGTTACCCTACAACGGTTGGCAATGAGCAGTTCTTC
V gene: TRBV12-3/TRBV12-4; J gene: TRBJ1-5; clone size: many; D gene: NA; CDR3 protein: CASLRGGGQPQHF; CDR3 DNA: TGTGCCAGCCTTCGAGGGGGTGGCCAGCCCCAGCATTTT
V gene: TRBV6-1; J gene: TRBJ2-1; clone size: many; D gene: NA; CDR3 protein: CASSYTIGLSGNEQFF; CDR3 DNA: TGTGCCAGCAGTTACACAATAGGTCTCTCGGGGAATGAGCAGTTCTTC
V gene: TRBV19; J gene: TRBJ1-5; clone size: NA; D gene: NA; CDR3 protein: CASSIYSDSMEPQHF; CDR3 DNA: TGTGCCAGTAGTATATATTCCGACAGCATGGAGCCCCAGCATTTT
V gene: TRBV11-2; J gene: TRBJ2-4; clone size: many; D gene: NA; CDR3 protein: CASRPLGGGAKNIQYF; CDR3 DNA: TGTGCCAGCAGACCCCTGGGTGGGGGGGCCAAAAACATTCAGTACTTC
V gene: TRBV7-3; J gene: TRBJ2-2; clone size: many; D gene: NA; CDR3 protein: CASSLERRNTGELFF; CDR3 DNA: TGTGCCAGCAGCTTAGAGCGACGGAACACCGGGGAGCTGTTTTTT
V gene: TRBV5-6; J gene: TRBJ1-6; clone size: few; D gene: TRBD1; CDR3 protein: CASSWTGGNSPLHF; CDR3 DNA: TGTGCCAGCAGCTGGACAGGGGGTAATTCACCCCTCCACTTT
V gene: TRBV10-3; J gene: TRBJ2-7; clone size: NA; D gene: NA; CDR3 protein: CAISEARGTTYEQYF; CDR3 DNA: TGTGCCATCAGTGAGGCTAGGGGGACAACCTACGAGCAGTACTTC
V gene: TRBV6-1; J gene: TRBJ1-2; clone size: many; D gene: NA; CDR3 protein: CASSEGDSLGGGYTF; CDR3 DNA: TGTGCCAGCAGTGAAGGCGACAGCTTGGGCGGCGGCTACACCTTC
V gene: TRBV5-1; J gene: TRBJ2-7; clone size: many; D gene: NA; CDR3 protein: CASSLAVGYEQYF; CDR3 DNA: TGCGCCAGCAGCTTGGCGGTAGGTTACGAGCAGTACTTC
V gene: TRBV5-1; J gene: TRBJ2-7; clone size: many; D gene: NA; CDR3 protein: CASSLGGGASYEQYF; CDR3 DNA: TGCGCCAGCAGCTTGGGTGGAGGTGCTTCCTACGAGCAGTACTTC
V gene: TRBV11-3; J gene: TRBJ2-1; clone size: many; D gene: TRBD2; CDR3 protein: CASSATGSGSYNEQFF; CDR3 DNA: TGTGCCAGCAGCGCGACGGGTAGCGGGTCCTACAATGAGCAGTTCTTC
V gene: TRBV10-3; J gene: TRBJ2-5; clone size: many; D gene: TRBD1; CDR3 protein: CAISAGQGARETQYF; CDR3 DNA: TGTGCCATCAGCGCGGGACAGGGGGCTCGAGAGACCCAGTACTTC
V gene: TRBV29-1; J gene: TRBJ1-4; clone size: NA; D gene: NA; CDR3 protein: CSVEKEEKLFF; CDR3 DNA: TGCAGCGTCGAAAAGGAGGAAAAACTGTTTTTT
V gene: TRBV20-1; J gene: TRBJ1-1; clone size: few; D gene: NA; CDR3 protein: CSARGSVPIEAFF; CDR3 DNA: TGCAGTGCTAGAGGATCAGTACCCATCGAAGCTTTCTTT
V gene: TRBV10-3; J gene: TRBJ1-5; clone size: NA; D gene: TRBD1; CDR3 protein: CAISVQGDYQPQHF; CDR3 DNA: TGTGCCATCAGTGTACAGGGGGATTACCAGCCCCAGCATTTT
V gene: TRBV11-2; J gene: TRBJ2-1; clone size: NA; D gene: NA; CDR3 protein: CASNLEPASSYNEQFF; CDR3 DNA: TGTGCCAGCAACTTGGAACCCGCGAGCTCCTACAATGAGCAGTTCTTC
V gene: TRBV28; J gene: TRBJ2-5; clone size: many; D gene: NA; CDR3 protein: CASSSGAYQETQYF; CDR3 DNA: TGTGCCAGCAGCTCGGGGGCCTACCAAGAGACCCAGTACTTC